The next 5 T cell receptor beta chains were all read from a single sample in a study of blood T cell repertoires in COVID-19. Using immunoSEQ multiplex PCR, the repertoire was profiled, and TCRdb retains in-frame clones only, with some absent. The sample gives about 290,000 clones, 75% to 90% of which show up once; just under 0.95% is in the top ten. Sequencing was carried out using peripheral blood. The source of these receptors is a woman aged 40 to 55 who had recovered from COVID-19.

The chain employs TRBV10-3 and TRBJ2-2, with 11 bases lining up with TRBD2. Germline CDR1 and CDR2: ENHRY and SYGVKD. The CDR3 spans 15 residues. Trimming cost V 9 bases and J 7 bases; bases outside gene matches: 10. The CDR3 DNA reads as TGTGCCATTTCCCCCGGACTAGCGGGTATCGGGGAGCTGTTTTTT. Protein sequence: CAISPGLAGIGELFF.

The genes are TRBV28 and TRBJ2-1; 7 bases agree with TRBD2. Germline CDR1 MDHEN, CDR2 SYDVKM. The CDR3 covers 18 residues. V shed 4 bases, J shed 6 bases, and the junction held 18 bases outside the gene matches. CDR3 amino acids: CASSSLPGRGSLGNEQFF. In DNA form, the CDR3 reads TGTGCCAGCAGTTCCCTCCCTGGGCGCGGGAGTCTGGGCAATGAGCAGTTCTTC.

The table lists this clone with a count of one. The V and J genes are TRBV5-4 and TRBJ2-4; 7 nucleotides align to TRBD1. Per the germline V gene, CDR1 is SGHNT and CDR2 is YYREEE (reference sequence). J gave up 1 base and V 4 bases, and 8 bases lay outside the gene matches. The CDR3 has 16 amino acids. CDR3 bases: TGTGCCAGCAGCCCGGACCAGACAGGGGCCAAAAACATTCAGTACTTC. Protein sequence: CASSPDQTGAKNIQYF.

The gene calls are TRBV21-1 and TRBJ2-1; the tabulated D call, TRBD2, remains unverified against the DNA. TRBV21-1 is assigned pseudogene status. The CDR3 contains 17 residues. Written as DNA, the CDR3 is TGTGCCAGCAGCAAACGCTACCGCGGGGACTGTGCCCATGAGCAGTTCTTC. Translating it yields CASSKRYRGDCAHEQFF.

The genes are TRBV11-2 and TRBJ2-7; TRBD2 might be the D (6 bases). Trimming took 5 bases from V and 7 from J, leaving 15 bases between them. Germline lookup yields CDR1 SGHAT and CDR2 FQNNGV. The CDR3 covers 13 residues. This chain's CDR3 is CASSPYGAGEQYF. CDR3 nucleotides: TGTGCCAGCAGCCCCTATGGGGCGGGAGAGCAGTACTTC.